This entry lists 16 T cell receptor beta chains sequenced from one sample in a study of T cells in Graves' hyperthyroidism and ophthalmopathy. Amplified TCR beta CDR3 regions came from RNA transcripts. The HTBI primer set was used in a first-round RT-PCR of the TCR CDR3. TCRdb passed the multiplex PCR reads through MiXCR, listing each CDR3 protein once. The sample yields around 600,000 distinct CDR3 sequences, 13% to 15% seen once. The sequenced sample consisted of blood. Receptors were obtained from a woman aged 45 to 65 with Graves' ophthalmopathy.

Ten or more counts support this clonotype. The chain uses TRBV9 and TRBJ2-7; 10 bases are a match to TRBD2. V lost 3 bases and J lost 3; bases outside the gene matches: 6. From germline, CDR1 is SGDLS and CDR2 YYNGEE. The CDR3 is 15 residues long. DNA for the CDR3: TGTGCCAGCAGCGGAACTAGCGGGACCGGCTACGAGCAGTACTTC. It specifies CASSGTSGTGYEQYF. Supplemented by reference TRBV9 and TRBJ2-7, the full variable domain reads DSGVTQTPKHLITATGQRVTLRCSPRSGDLSVYWYQQSLDQGLQFLIQYYNGEERAKGNILERFSAQQFPDLHSELNLSSLELGDSALYFCASSGTSGTGYEQYFGPGTRLTVT.

This clonotype showed up many times. The chain joins TRBV9 to TRBJ2-5; 7 bases fit TRBD2. CDR3 size: 14 residues. Per the germline V gene, CDR1 is SGDLS and CDR2 is YYNGEE. V lost 0 bases, J lost 3 bases, and 2 bases stayed unmatched. The CDR3 DNA reads as TGTGCCAGCAGCGTAGTTGCGGGAGAAGAGACCCAGTACTTC. Encoded protein: CASSVVAGEETQYF.

The chain has TRBV18 and TRBJ1-5, with a tentative D call TRBD1 (5 bases). The V end lost 3 bases, the J end lost 2 bases, and 14 bases lay between the germline ends. The CDR3 sequence is 16 residues long. Germline-derived CDR1 and CDR2 are KGHSH and LQKENI. CDR3: CASSPLGVGGNQPQHF. CDR3 coding DNA: TGTGCCAGCTCACCCTTAGGGGTAGGTGGCAATCAGCCCCAGCATTTT.

This clonotype has a handful of counts. This chain links TRBV6-2 or TRBV6-3 with TRBJ2-1; 9 bases fit TRBD2. Trimming took 8 bases from V and 9 from J; bases not matched to a gene: 8. Germline V gene sequence: CDR1 MNHEY, CDR2 SVGEGT. The CDR3 has 13 amino acids. CDR3: CASGGRARVEQFF. DNA of the CDR3: TGTGCCAGCGGCGGGAGGGCCCGGGTTGAGCAGTTCTTC.

This chain joins TRBV11-2 and TRBJ2-5; 12 bases match TRBD2. Germline V gene data show CDR1 as SGHAT and CDR2 as FQNNGV. The CDR3 consists of 17 residues. V shed 2 bases, J shed 4 bases, and the junction held 8 bases outside the gene matches. This CDR3 reads CASSLKLAGGRGETQYF. The CDR3 nucleotides read TGTGCCAGCAGCTTAAAGCTAGCGGGAGGGCGTGGAGAGACCCAGTACTTC.

This clonotype was counted at least ten times. This rearrangement joins TRBV7-9 to TRBJ1-1, with TRBD1 as a possible D gene (6 bases). Per germline, CDR1 SEHNR and CDR2 FQNEAQ (reference sequence). The V end was cut by 1 base, the J end by 1 base, with 10 bases between. This CDR3 has 15 residues. The CDR3 spells CASSLVGTTNTEAFF. The CDR3 coding sequence is TGTGCCAGCAGCTTAGTTGGGACAACGAACACTGAAGCTTTCTTT. Variable domain in full (rest from reference TRBV7-9 and TRBJ1-1): DTGVSQNPRHKITKRGQNVTFRCDPISEHNRLYWYRQTLGQGPEFLTYFQNEAQLEKSRLLSDRFSAERPKGSFSTLEIQRTEQGDSAMYLCASSLVGTTNTEAFFGQGTRLTVV.

The sample holds many counts of this clonotype. The chain recombines TRBV7-3 with TRBJ2-1; a weak D match, TRBD2 (6 bases). The CDR3 runs 14 residues. Germline CDR1 SGHTA, CDR2 FQGTGA. Trimming pared 1 base from V and 9 bases from J, leaving 13 bases between. CDR3 sequence: CASSLMGGSGEQFF. In DNA, the CDR3 is TGTGCCAGCAGCTTAATGGGGGGTAGTGGTGAGCAGTTCTTC.

This clonotype was counted ten times or more. The chain joins TRBV7-8 to TRBJ2-3; 7 bases line up with TRBD2. Germline V gene lookup returns CDR1 SGHVS and CDR2 FQNEAQ. The V gene end was trimmed by 5 bases and the J gene end by 5 bases; junction bases not matched to a gene: 4. The CDR3 extends over 13 amino acids. As DNA, the CDR3 is TGTGCCAGCAGCCGGGCTAGCGGAGATACGCAGTATTTT. Protein sequence: CASSRASGDTQYF. Variable domain in full (rest from reference TRBV7-8 and TRBJ2-3): GAGVSQSPRYKVAKRGQDVALRCDPISGHVSLFWYQQALGQGPEFLTYFQNEAQLDKSGLPSDRFFAERPEGSVSTLKIQRTQQEDSAVYLCASSRASGDTQYFGPGTRLTVL.

This clonotype was counted at least ten times. V gene TRBV7-9 combines with J gene TRBJ2-1; D perhaps matches TRBD1 (5 bases). CDR1 and CDR2 from the germline V gene are SEHNR and FQNEAQ (reference sequence). CDR3 size: 14 residues. V lost 4 bases and J lost 2, with 9 bases in between. In nucleotides, the CDR3 is TGTGCCAGCAGCTCTCGACAGCCCTACAATGAGCAGTTCTTC. This gives the protein CASSSRQPYNEQFF.

Remarks on this clonotype: A read error may be the cause here, since a much bigger clone is one base away. The CDR3 DNA sequence: TGTGCCAGCAGTGGAGAGGCAGGGGGAGGCTACACCTTC. Translated: CASSGEAGGGYTF. The V gene is TRBV2, the J gene TRBJ1-2, with 7 bases aligning to TRBD1. The J segment lost 8 bases and the V segment lost 4 bases, leaving 7 bases of the junction unmatched. In germline, CDR1 is SNHLY, CDR2 FYNNEI. The CDR3 totals 13 residues.

This clonotype was recorded only once. An end of the junction differs from the germline gene, which may be a read error. The rearrangement uses TRBV6-5 and TRBJ1-2; a possible D gene is TRBD1 (6 bases). The length of the CDR3 is 14 residues. Germline assignment: CDR1 MNHEY and CDR2 SVGAGI. CDR3 residues: CASNYRAPPYGYTF. The CDR3 region has the DNA TGTGCCAGCAATTACAGGGCCCCTCCCTACGGCTACACCTTC.

The sample holds many counts of this clonotype. The rearrangement joins TRBV20-1 to TRBJ2-7; 8 bases line up with TRBD2. The germline V gene encodes CDR1 DFQATT and CDR2 SNEGSKA (reference sequence). The CDR3 spans 15 residues. V was pared by 0 bases and J by 0 bases, with 4 bases of the junction left unmatched. The CDR3 DNA sequence: TGCAGTGCTAGAGATGTACGGGAGGGCTCCTACGAGCAGTACTTC. It specifies CSARDVREGSYEQYF.

This clonotype was seen many times. CDR3 bases: TGTGCCAGCAGCTTGGTCAATCAGCCCCAGCATTTT. It is translated as CASSLVNQPQHF. The V gene is TRBV5-5, the J gene TRBJ1-5, with D unclear. CDR3 length: 12 residues. The V end was cut by 0 bases, the J end by 3 bases, with 1 base between. Germline-derived CDR1 and CDR2 are SGHKS and YYEKEE (reference sequence).

This clonotype has a handful of counts. The rearrangement links TRBV7-2 to TRBJ2-5, with D hard to call. This CDR3 region has 13 residues. Germline V gene data show CDR1 as SGHTA and CDR2 as FQGNSA. V lost 3 bases and J 5 bases, leaving 10 bases between the germline ends. In DNA form, the CDR3 reads TGTGCCAGCAGCTTCCAATCGCGGGAGACCCAGTACTTC. Translating gives CASSFQSRETQYF.

In its sample, this clonotype was seen many times. V usage is TRBV3-1 and J usage is TRBJ2-1; TRBD1 matches at 11 bases. V lost 6 bases to trimming and J lost 9 bases; unmatched junction nucleotides: 7. This CDR3 region has 14 residues. Germline-derived CDR1 and CDR2 are LGHDT and YNNKEL (reference sequence). The CDR3 bases are TGTGCCAGCAGTTTGGGACAGGGGGAGGGTGAGCAGTTCTTC. Translated, it gives CASSLGQGEGEQFF.

This clonotype showed up just a few times. The chain has TRBV4-3 and TRBJ1-4; tentatively, D is TRBD1 (5 bases). Trimming took 0 bases from V and 2 from J, leaving 13 bases between them. The CDR3 runs to 17 residues. Germline assignment: CDR1 LGHNA and CDR2 YSLEER. The DNA of the CDR3 is TGCGCCAGCAGCCAAGATAGGGACGGCGGTACTAATGAAAAACTGTTTTTT. As protein: CASSQDRDGGTNEKLFF.